This T cell receptor (beta chain) originates from a study of T cell changes during pregnancy in multiple sclerosis. The germline CDR1 and CDR2 sequences are SGHRS and YFSETQ. V dropped 3 bases and J dropped 9; count of bases not matched to a gene: 8. The CDR3 length is 14 residues. Method: immunoSEQ multiplex PCR; TCRdb's copy keeps in-frame clones and lacks some. This sample has some 30,000 clones, with 90% found just once. This sample comprised CD4+ T cells from peripheral blood mononuclear cells, obtained in the third trimester of pregnancy. The chain has TRBV5-1 and TRBJ2-1; TRBD2 matches 8 bases. The sequence was obtained from a female donor in good health, enrolled as a control in a pregnancy study. CDR3 DNA sequence: TGCGCCAGCAGCTCGGGGAGGAGCGGGGGTGAGCAGTTCTTC. This encodes CASSSGRSGGEQFF.